These 21 T cell receptor beta chains were sequenced from one sample in a study of cytomegalovirus exposure and HLA in healthy donors. In the PCR, 60 Vbeta and 13 Jbeta primers were used. TCRdb keeps only in-frame clones here, not all; method: immunoSEQ multiplex PCR. This sample has some 270,000 clones, with around 80% found just once. Sample: PBMCs. Source of these receptors: a girl aged 2-9 years in good health and CMV-seronegative.

The CDR3 is CASSEGQGRYNEQFF. CDR3 sequence (DNA): TGTGCCAGCAGTGAAGGACAGGGGAGGTACAATGAGCAGTTCTTC. The chain couples TRBV6-1 to TRBJ2-1; TRBD1 agrees at 8 bases. There are 15 residues in the CDR3. Losses at the gene ends were 1 base for V and 4 bases for J; bases not matched to a gene: 3. The germline CDR1 and CDR2 sequences are MNHNS and SASEGT.

This clone was counted a single time. The rearrangement links TRBV9 to TRBJ2-2; TRBD1 aligns across 7 bases. This CDR3 contains 15 residues. The trim removed 4 bases at V and 13 bases at J, leaving 16 bases unmatched. Germline V lookup: CDR1 SGDLS, CDR2 YYNGEE. CDR3 in amino acids: CASSPLTGTDIGLFF. Written as DNA, the CDR3 is TGTGCCAGCAGCCCGCTGACAGGGACGGATATCGGGCTGTTTTTT.

The chain recombines TRBV27 with TRBJ1-2; 10 bases align to TRBD1. The CDR3 consists of 16 residues. Per germline, CDR1 MNHEY and CDR2 SMNVEV (reference sequence). Trimming at V came to 5 bases and at J to 4 bases, leaving 10 bases not matched to a gene. This CDR3 reads CASSPSRTGGLYGYTF. CDR3 nucleotides: TGTGCCAGCAGTCCCAGCCGGACAGGGGGTCTCTATGGCTACACCTTC.

The chain is built from TRBV6-5 and TRBJ2-7; weak D call: TRBD1 (6 bases). Looked up from germline, CDR1 is MNHEY and CDR2 is SVGAGI. The CDR3 contains 13 residues. Deletions cut 3 bases from V and 3 bases from J, with 9 bases between. CDR3 DNA sequence: TGTGCCAGCAGTTATGCCAGGGGCTACGAGCAGTACTTC. This codes for CASSYARGYEQYF.

As to this clone: The junction does not match germline at one end; this may be a read error. The chain employs TRBV7-9 and TRBJ2-1; no reliable D call. The V gene's germline CDR1 is SEHNR and CDR2 FQNEAQ (reference sequence). The CDR3 is made up of 11 amino acids. CDR3 sequence: CSSSLSDEQFF. The CDR3 region has the DNA TGTTCCAGCAGCTTATCGGATGAGCAGTTCTTC.

V usage is TRBV21-1 and J usage is TRBJ2-5; the DNA was not used to check the table's D call, TRBD2. TRBV21-1 represents a pseudogene. This CDR3 region has 15 residues. The CDR3 region is CASSKAYRIRETQYF. The CDR3 DNA follows: TGTGCCAGCAGCAAAGCGTATCGTATTCGAGAGACCCAGTACTTC.

This chain links TRBV11-2 with TRBJ1-1; D is perhaps TRBD1 (5 bases). The CDR3 is made up of 15 amino acids. V lost 3 bases and J lost 2, with 13 bases in between. The V gene's germline CDR1 is SGHAT and CDR2 FQNNGV. In DNA form, the CDR3 reads TGTGCCAGCAGCTTTGCCGACAGACATAACACTGAAGCTTTCTTT. Protein sequence: CASSFADRHNTEAFF.

The CDR3 region is CASRGGPYEQYF. For the CDR3, the DNA is TGTGCCAGCAGGGGAGGGCCCTACGAGCAGTACTTC. This chain connects TRBV2 to TRBJ2-7; 7 nucleotides match TRBD2. CDR3 length equals 12 residues. Germline loops: CDR1 SNHLY, CDR2 FYNNEI. Trimming took 6 bases from V and 2 from J; bases not matched to a gene: 1.

The chain carries TRBV6-5 and TRBJ1-5; possible D gene TRBD1, 6 bases. The CDR3 totals 13 residues. CDR1 and CDR2 from the germline V gene are MNHEY and SVGAGI. The V gene lost 8 bases and the J gene lost 3 bases, with 11 bases spanning the gap. In DNA, the CDR3 is TGTGCCAGCGGCCAGGGGACCAATCAGCCCCAGCATTTT. It is translated as CASGQGTNQPQHF.

The chain's CDR3 is CASQGRLGSYNEQFF. The CDR3 region has the DNA TGTGCCAGCCAAGGTAGACTCGGCTCCTACAATGAGCAGTTCTTC. The chain recombines TRBV7-6 with TRBJ2-1; D not certain. The CDR3 runs 15 residues. The germline V gene encodes CDR1 SGHVS and CDR2 FNYEAQ. With 8 bases removed from V and 0 bases from J, the gap between germline ends came to 14 bases.

The chain couples TRBV7-9 to TRBJ1-1; D remains unclear. The CDR3 has 14 residues. Deletions cut 6 bases from V and 4 bases from J, with 15 bases between. Per germline, CDR1 SEHNR and CDR2 FQNEAQ (reference sequence). The CDR3 nucleotides read TGTGCCAGCAGGATAACATGGGCCAGCACTGAAGCTTTCTTT. Translating gives CASRITWASTEAFF. Combining the CDR3 with reference TRBV7-9 and TRBJ1-1 gives the whole variable domain DTGVSQNPRHKITKRGQNVTFRCDPISEHNRLYWYRQTLGQGPEFLTYFQNEAQLEKSRLLSDRFSAERPKGSFSTLEIQRTEQGDSAMYLCASRITWASTEAFFGQGTRLTVV.

The rearrangement uses TRBV27 and TRBJ2-1; TRBD2 agrees at 7 bases. This CDR3 contains 16 residues. J gave up 2 bases and V 1 base, and 5 bases lay outside the gene matches. The germline CDR1 and CDR2 sequences are MNHEY and SMNVEV (reference sequence). The CDR3 loop is CASSLWGGGPYNEQFF. The CDR3 nucleotides read TGTGCCAGCAGTTTATGGGGGGGAGGGCCCTACAATGAGCAGTTCTTC.

The J gene is TRBJ1-1, the V gene TRBV19; 10 positions match TRBD1. The V and J ends lost 7 bases and 1 base, in that order; junction bases with no gene match: 6. Germline-derived CDR1 and CDR2 are LNHDA and SQIVND (reference sequence). This CDR3 is built from 15 residues. CDR3: CASTGQGDSNTEAFF. CDR3 nucleotides: TGTGCCAGTACTGGACAGGGGGATTCGAACACTGAAGCTTTCTTT.

This clone has only one observation. The chain has TRBV6-6 and TRBJ1-2; unclear D gene. Germline CDR1 is MNHNY and CDR2 is SVGAGI (reference sequence). The length of the CDR3 is 13 residues. V lost 5 bases to trimming and J lost 0 bases, with 7 bases between them. Here the CDR3 reads CASSRLTNYGYTF. Written as DNA, the CDR3 is TGTGCCAGCAGTCGACTTACTAACTATGGCTACACCTTC.

The chain combines TRBV30 with TRBJ1-1; D may be TRBD1 (5 bases). The germline V gene encodes CDR1 GTSNPN and CDR2 SVGIG (reference sequence). The germline V and J ends were trimmed by 8 bases and 5 bases, with 12 bases remaining between them. CDR3 size: 11 residues. The CDR3 protein is CARGEGTEAFF. As DNA, the CDR3 is TGTGCCCGCGGGGAGGGGACTGAAGCTTTCTTT.

V and J are TRBV28 and TRBJ1-2; D remains unclear. CDR1 MDHEN and CDR2 SYDVKM come from the germline V gene. V gave up 2 bases and J gave up 4 bases, with 8 bases separating them. This CDR3 is 13 amino acids long. The CDR3: CASSLSQVYGYTF. The CDR3 coding sequence is TGTGCCAGCAGTTTAAGTCAGGTCTATGGCTACACCTTC.

J is TRBJ2-1 and V is TRBV5-1; 12 bases match TRBD2. Germline loops: CDR1 SGHRS, CDR2 YFSETQ. The CDR3 is 15 amino acids. V lost 3 bases, J lost 6 bases, and 4 bases stayed unmatched. The CDR3 reads CASSSRLAGVNEQFF. The DNA for the CDR3 is TGCGCCAGCAGCTCACGACTAGCGGGGGTCAATGAGCAGTTCTTC.

V and J are TRBV5-1 and TRBJ1-3; 8 bases match TRBD1. V gave up 2 bases and J gave up 4 bases; unmatched junction bases: 5. CDR1 is SGHRS and CDR2 is YFSETQ in the germline V gene. The CDR3 is made up of 15 amino acids. CDR3 bases: TGCGCCAGCAGCTTTGGACAGGGAGCAGGAAACACCATATATTTT. Its protein product is CASSFGQGAGNTIYF.

The CDR3 is CASSAGLVPSTDTQYF. CDR3 sequence (DNA): TGCGCCAGCAGCGCCGGACTAGTTCCGAGCACAGATACGCAGTATTTT. The chain recombines TRBV5-1 with TRBJ2-3; 7 bases line up with TRBD2. The CDR3 totals 16 residues. V shed 4 bases and J 0 bases; nucleotides not matched to a gene: 8. Germline assignment: CDR1 SGHRS and CDR2 YFSETQ.

The CDR3 is CASSGAGSNQPQHF. The CDR3, as DNA: TGTGCCAGCAGCGGAGCGGGTAGCAATCAGCCCCAGCATTTT. The chain links TRBV6-1 to TRBJ1-5; no clear D. V dropped 6 bases and J dropped 0 bases, with 9 bases sitting between them. Germline-derived CDR1 and CDR2 are MNHNS and SASEGT. The CDR3 is 14 amino acids.

This rearrangement joins TRBV19 to TRBJ2-1; 10 bases map to TRBD2. The trim removed 9 bases at V and 5 bases at J, leaving 7 bases unmatched. This CDR3 is built from 14 residues. Germline V gives CDR1 LNHDA, CDR2 SQIVND (reference sequence). The CDR3 loop reads CASNSGRANNEQFF. The CDR3 DNA follows: TGTGCCAGCAACAGCGGGAGGGCCAACAATGAGCAGTTCTTC.